This T cell receptor (beta chain) was documented in a study of blood T cell repertoires in COVID-19 (dated by TCRdb to between 2020 and 2021). With regard to the full study: Samples covering the acute and convalescent phases of COVID-19 were provided by collaborators in the United States, Italy and Spain. The samples were drawn from two sources: the first 160 participants of the ongoing ImmuneRACE study, and 1,000 to 1,500 subjects contributed by 6 global collaborators. The repertoires were released in a freely available public database intended as a resource for research on the immune response to SARS-CoV-2. The material from the prospective study consisted of cDNA or gDNA derived from T cells, B-cell-depleted T cells, or PBMCs. Nearly every sample came with metadata listing a de-identified subject ID, COVID-19 status, age in years and sex. Where available, HLA class I and class II types were taken from metadata supplied by the sample provider and were not determined by assay-based typing. The dataset comprised deeply sampled blood TCRbeta repertoires from subjects exposed to, actively infected with, or recovered from COVID-19. What the research found in general, with its limitations: Clinical and demographic metadata were provided uncurated, with the amount varying by source and participant.

Collaborating institutions collected whole blood in K2EDTA tubes following their own protocols. Collaborator samples were shipped for TCRbeta analysis as frozen whole blood, isolated PBMCs, or DNA extracted from either sample type. Germline trimming amounts to 5 bases on V and 1 base on J, with 7 as the count of junction bases outside the gene matches. Its CDR3 holds 16 amino acids, cysteine through phenylalanine. The CDR3 DNA has 48 bases and is translated from base 1. Based on the germline V gene, the CDR1 and CDR2 sequences are SGHRS and YFSETQ. Note on this clone: The antigen it recognizes is unknown. No much larger clonotype is one base removed from it; base qualities were not supplied.

The immunoSEQ Assay, a bias-controlled multiplex PCR, was used to amplify TCRbeta CDR3 regions from genomic DNA. Per the authors' processing: Within the assay, amplification of reference gene primers was used to estimate how many nucleated cells each sample contained. Sequence reads were collapsed and filtered to measure the absolute abundance of every unique TCRbeta CDR3 rearrangement. For each sample, productive Simpson clonality was calculated as the square root of Simpson's diversity index across productive rearrangements. Held by TCRdb, this immuneACCESS table contains in-frame sequences only and omits some clones. Under half of the omission traces to an unresolved V gene where checked; the cause of the rest is unknown. The D gene and trimming were derived from the DNA, and the V and J assignments and clone size from that table. In this sample the table shows 150,000 to 180,000 clones, 60% to 85% of which occur a single time. The ten largest clones represent under 2% of the sample.

The receptor was isolated from a man at least 80 years old with acute or convalescent COVID-19. Sequencing input: peripheral blood. The chain links TRBV5-1 with TRBJ2-1; 9 of the junction bases match TRBD1. Read as DNA, the sequence is TGCGCCAGCAGGACCGGGACAGGGTATTCCTACAATGAGCAGTTCTTC. The resulting protein is CASRTGTGYSYNEQFF.